These 6 T cell receptor beta chains originate from one sample sequenced in a study of T cell repertoires in cytomegalovirus infection. MiXCR, run by TCRdb on the reads, gives a single entry per CDR3 protein. The table shows nearly 700,000 distinct CDR3 sequences, with around 31% occurring only once. Antigens for these TCRs are unknown. The input for sequencing was cultured PBMCs, taken from culture after CMV antigen stimulation. These receptors all come from a human donor in good health (CMV status not recorded). Some clones in this sample may be carry-over from other donors' samples.

Only a few counts were recorded for this clonotype. The chain couples TRBV28 to TRBJ2-7; 7 bases match TRBD1. CDR3 size: 17 residues. CDR1 is MDHEN, CDR2 SYDVKM, per germline. The ends lost 1 base at V and 7 bases at J; junction bases unmatched: 16. The CDR3 spells CASSLFPTGLGINEQYF. The CDR3 DNA reads as TGTGCCAGCAGTTTATTCCCGACAGGGTTGGGGATTAATGAGCAGTACTTC.

This clonotype was detected a few times. This chain joins TRBV29-1 and TRBJ1-2; 7 positions agree with TRBD1. CDR1 SQVTM and CDR2 ANQGSEA come from the germline V gene. Trimming at V came to 6 bases and at J to 11 bases, leaving 12 bases not matched to a gene. This CDR3 is 12 amino acids long. This chain's CDR3 is CSVGDRVRLYTF. The CDR3 region has the DNA TGCAGCGTCGGTGACAGGGTGCGTCTGTACACCTTC. The whole variable domain, filled in from reference TRBV29-1 and TRBJ1-2, reads SAVISQKPSRDICQRGTSLTIQCQVDSQVTMMFWYRQQPGQSLTLIATANQGSEATYESGFVIDKFPISRPNLTFSTLTVSNMSPEDSSIYLCSVGDRVRLYTFGSGTRLTVV.

There are a few counts of this clonotype. The genes are TRBV11-2 and TRBJ2-7, with 9 positions matching TRBD1. V lost 4 bases, J lost 5 bases, and 21 bases stayed unmatched. The germline gives CDR1 SGHAT, CDR2 FQNNGV. CDR3 length equals 19 residues. The CDR3 DNA follows: TGTGCCAGCAGCTACCGACCAGGACCCGCCGGGACAGGGACTGACGAGCAGTACTTC. Translating gives CASSYRPGPAGTGTDEQYF. Looking up the rest from reference TRBV11-2 and TRBJ2-7 gives the full variable domain: EAGVAQSPRYKIIEKRQSVAFWCNPISGHATLYWYQQILGQGPKLLIQFQNNGVVDDSQLPKDRFSAERLKGVDSTLKIQPAKLEDSAVYLCASSYRPGPAGTGTDEQYFGPGTRLTVT.

In DNA, the CDR3 is TGCAGCGGCCGGGCTAGCGGGGGGGCAGATACGCAGTATTTT. Protein sequence: CSGRASGGADTQYF. The chain couples TRBV29-1 to TRBJ2-3, with 12 bases fitting TRBD2. Germline values: CDR1 SQVTM, CDR2 ANQGSEA. The CDR3 runs 14 residues. Losses at the gene ends were 7 bases for V and 4 bases for J; bases not matched to a gene: 6.

J is TRBJ2-7 and V is TRBV12-3 or TRBV12-4; 7 nucleotides line up with TRBD2. V trimming: 4 bases; J trimming: 5 bases; junction bases outside the gene matches: 8. CDR3 length: 14 amino acids. The CDR3 nucleotides read TGTGCCAGCAGTTCCCCCCGGCTAGCGGACGAGCAGTACTTC. Its protein product is CASSSPRLADEQYF.

This chain connects TRBV7-6 to TRBJ1-1; 8 bases fit TRBD1. The CDR3 has 17 residues. J gave up 1 base and V 2 bases, and 9 bases lay outside the gene matches. Germline V gives CDR1 SGHVS, CDR2 FNYEAQ. DNA for the CDR3: TGTGCCAGCAGCTTATTGGGGACAGGAATTAAGAACACTGAAGCTTTCTTT. As protein: CASSLLGTGIKNTEAFF.